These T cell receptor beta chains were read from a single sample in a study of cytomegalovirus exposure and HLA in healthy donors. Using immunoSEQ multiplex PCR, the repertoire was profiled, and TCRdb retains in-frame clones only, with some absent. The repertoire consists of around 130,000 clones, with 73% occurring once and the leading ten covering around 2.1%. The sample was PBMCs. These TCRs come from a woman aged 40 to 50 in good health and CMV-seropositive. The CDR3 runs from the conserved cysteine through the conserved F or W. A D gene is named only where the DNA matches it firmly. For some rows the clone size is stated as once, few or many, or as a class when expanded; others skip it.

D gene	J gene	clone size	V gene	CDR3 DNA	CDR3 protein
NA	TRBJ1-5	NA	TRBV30	TGTGCCTGGGGCCGGGAGCGTCTCAATCAGCCCCAGCATTTT	CAWGRERLNQPQHF
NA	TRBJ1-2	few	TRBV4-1	TGTGCCAGCAGCCAAGAGGCGGGGCTCTATGGCTACACCTTC	CASSQEAGLYGYTF
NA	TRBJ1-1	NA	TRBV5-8	TGTGCCAGCAGCCCGGACAGCTCGAACACTGAAGCTTTCTTT	CASSPDSSNTEAFF
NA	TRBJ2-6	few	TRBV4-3	TGCGCCAGCACCCAAGAGGCGGGGGCCTCTGGGGCCAACGTCCTGACTTTC	CASTQEAGASGANVLTF
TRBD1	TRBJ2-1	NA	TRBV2	TGTGCCAGCAGTCGACAGGGCTACAATGAGCAGTTCTTC	CASSRQGYNEQFF
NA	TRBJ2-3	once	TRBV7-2	TGTGCCAGCGCCTATAGGGGGTTCACAGATACGCAGTATTTT	CASAYRGFTDTQYF
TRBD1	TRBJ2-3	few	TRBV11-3	TGTGCCAGCAGCCTCCGACAGGGGGGGACAGATACGCAGTATTTT	CASSLRQGGTDTQYF
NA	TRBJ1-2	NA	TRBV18	TGTGCCAGCTCACCACCGGACGGGGAAGGCTACACCTTC	CASSPPDGEGYTF
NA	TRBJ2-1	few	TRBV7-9	TGTGCCAGCAGCTTAGGATCTGGGCCGCTCTCAAGGTTCTTC	CASSLGSGPLSRFF
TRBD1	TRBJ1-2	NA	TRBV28	TGTGCCAGCAGTCCCCGGACAGGGCCAGTCACCTTC	CASSPRTGPVTF
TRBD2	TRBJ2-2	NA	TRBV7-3	TGTGCCAGCAGCTTCTTCGGGGGGGCCCGCTCGAACACCGGGGAGCTGTTTTTT	CASSFFGGARSNTGELFF
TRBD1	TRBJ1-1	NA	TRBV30	TGTGCCTGGAGGACAGGGGGCAGGACAGCTTTCTTT	CAWRTGGRTAFF
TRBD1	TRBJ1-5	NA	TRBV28	TGTGCCAGCAGACGGACAGGGAAGCCCCAGCATTTT	CASRRTGKPQHF
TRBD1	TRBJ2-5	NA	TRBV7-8	TGTGCCAGCATGTGGGGGACAGTCCAAGAGACCCAGTACTTC	CASMWGTVQETQYF
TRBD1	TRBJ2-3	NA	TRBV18	TGTGCCAGCTCCCAGGACAGGGGATCAACAGATACGCAGTATTTT	CASSQDRGSTDTQYF
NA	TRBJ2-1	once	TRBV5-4	TGTGCCAGCAGCCCTAAATTGGGGCTATACAATGAGCAGTTCTTC	CASSPKLGLYNEQFF
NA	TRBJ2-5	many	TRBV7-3	TGTGCCAGCAGCCCCATCTACGGGGTGGAGGCGGCCCAGTACTTC	CASSPIYGVEAAQYF